These 28 T cell receptor beta chains were sequenced from one sample in a study of blood T cells in healthy people across ages (dated by TCRdb to the mid-2010s). The receptor library was made with 5' RACE. Sequenced using an Illumina HiSeq 2500. A second PCR of roughly 7 to 11 cycles was performed with a sample-barcoded 5' primer and a J-beta primer mix. TCRdb took the public reads, trimmed them with fastp at Q25, ran MiXCR for clone calling and kept in-frame beta chains. Rows are combined by CDR3 protein, so each entry shows the most common genes and DNA. The sample table contains more than 650,000 distinct CDR3 sequences; only one count was recorded for roughly 20% of them. Of the sample, roughly 22% is held by the ten largest clones. Specimen: blood. The receptors stem from a man aged 65 to 79 in good health.

This clonotype was seen more than once but under ten times. The chain recombines TRBV3-1 with TRBJ2-3; possible D gene TRBD2, 6 bases. This CDR3 is 17 amino acids long. CDR1 is LGHDT and CDR2 is YNNKEL in the germline V gene (reference sequence). V lost 4 bases and J 0 bases, leaving 17 bases between the germline ends. In DNA form, the CDR3 reads TGTGCCAGCAGCCCGACCTCCTTAGCGGCCAGCACAGATACGCAGTATTTT. It encodes CASSPTSLAASTDTQYF.

The gene calls are TRBV20-1 and TRBJ1-5, with unresolved D. V shed 0 bases and J shed 1 base, with 7 bases lying between them. CDR3 size: 14 residues. The germline CDR1 and CDR2 sequences are DFQATT and SNEGSKA (reference sequence). CDR3 amino acids: CSARDSPSNQPQHF. CDR3 nucleotide sequence: TGCAGTGCTAGAGATAGCCCGAGCAATCAGCCCCAGCATTTT.

As concerns this clonotype: The junction does not match germline at one end; this may be a read error. V gene TRBV7-3 combines with J gene TRBJ2-1; D uncertain. CDR1 SGHTA and CDR2 FQGTGA come from the germline V gene. This CDR3 spans 16 amino acids. The CDR3 DNA reads TGTGCCAGCAGCGTAACCCCGAAGAGCTCCTACAATGAGCAGTTCTTC. Translating it yields CASSVTPKSSYNEQFF.

The chain joins TRBV9 to TRBJ2-1; D may be TRBD2 (5 bases). Germline V gene sequence: CDR1 SGDLS, CDR2 YYNGEE. Trimming took 3 bases from V and 2 from J, leaving 12 bases between them. This CDR3 spans 15 amino acids. CDR3 region: CASSEAGNPYNEQFF. The CDR3 nucleotides read TGTGCCAGCAGCGAGGCCGGGAACCCCTACAATGAGCAGTTCTTC.

In this sample, this clonotype turned up many times. The chain couples TRBV25-1 to TRBJ2-1; D perhaps matches TRBD2 (6 bases). This CDR3 region has 14 residues. Trimming shortened V by 6 bases and J by 5 bases, and 14 bases separated the two germline ends. In germline, CDR1 is MGHDK, CDR2 SYGVNS. DNA for the CDR3: TGTGCCAGCAGCCCGGGACTGAATAACAATGAGCAGTTCTTC. Amino acids: CASSPGLNNNEQFF.

The V gene is TRBV6-1, the J gene TRBJ1-2; TRBD1 might be the D (5 bases). Germline V lookup: CDR1 MNHNS, CDR2 SASEGT. V lost 5 bases to trimming and J lost 8 bases, with 21 bases between them. The CDR3 covers 15 residues. In nucleotides, the CDR3 is TGTGCCAGCAGTAACCCCCCGTCCGAATGGGGCGGCTACACCTTC. Translation gives CASSNPPSEWGGYTF.

This chain connects TRBV6-2 or TRBV6-3 to TRBJ1-1, with 9 bases fitting TRBD1. Germline V CDR1 and CDR2: MNHEY, SVGEGT. Germline trimming cut 7 bases from V and 6 bases from J; bases unmatched to any gene: 12. This CDR3 has 15 amino acids. The CDR3 DNA is TGTGCCAGCAACAGCTACGGGACAGGGTTTTCTGAAGCTTTCTTT. Translation: CASNSYGTGFSEAFF.

This clonotype showed up just a few times. The chain uses TRBV7-2 and TRBJ2-1, with 8 bases fitting TRBD1. The CDR3 covers 14 residues. The germline V gene encodes CDR1 SGHTA and CDR2 FQGNSA. V was clipped by 9 bases and J by 9 bases; unmatched bases: 13. The CDR3 here is CASTLRSGGTEQFF. The CDR3 nucleotides are TGTGCCAGTACCCTTAGGTCAGGGGGCACTGAGCAGTTCTTC.

There are a few counts of this clonotype. This sequence joins TRBV6-5 and TRBJ2-7, with 7 bases lining up with TRBD1. Germline V gene data show CDR1 as MNHEY and CDR2 as SVGAGI. The CDR3 runs 15 residues. V lost 6 bases and J lost 0; bases outside the gene matches: 8. Here the CDR3 DNA reads TGTGCCAGCAGAACCGGGACAGCAAGCTCCTACGAGCAGTACTTC. This sequence encodes CASRTGTASSYEQYF.

This chain joins TRBV7-9 and TRBJ2-1; 7 nucleotides align to TRBD1. Germline V gene lookup returns CDR1 SEHNR and CDR2 FQNEAQ (reference sequence). The CDR3 is 15 amino acids. J was trimmed by 5 bases and V by 5 bases; bases with no gene match: 9. In nucleotides, the CDR3 is TGTGCCAGCAGCCACAACAGGGGTACTAACAATGAGCAGTTCTTC. Translating gives CASSHNRGTNNEQFF.

The V and J genes are TRBV7-2 and TRBJ2-1, with 7 bases that match TRBD2. The DNA matches TRBJ2-5 better at its end, which makes the J call doubtful. The CDR3 contains 16 residues. The germline V gene has CDR1 SGHTA and CDR2 FQGNSA. The DNA of the CDR3 is TGTGCCAGCAGCCCCCAATCGGGACTAAATCACGTGGCCCAGTACTTC. Its protein is CASSPQSGLNHVAQYF.

The V and J genes are TRBV28 and TRBJ2-3, with 11 bases fitting TRBD2. The CDR3 length is 18 residues. The V gene end was trimmed by 2 bases and the J gene end by 6 bases; junction bases not matched to a gene: 13. The germline V gene has CDR1 MDHEN and CDR2 SYDVKM. The CDR3 DNA reads TGTGCCAGCAGTTTAACCTCACTAGCGGGGGACTTGGAGGATACGCAGTATTTT. Protein: CASSLTSLAGDLEDTQYF.

Concerning this clonotype: Sequence at one end of the junction differs from germline and may be a read error. V gene TRBV9 combines with J gene TRBJ1-3; the D gene is possibly TRBD1 (5 bases). Germline V gene sequence: CDR1 SGDLS, CDR2 YYNGEE. The CDR3 is 16 amino acids. The CDR3 protein is CASSDRDFSSGSTIYF. The CDR3 nucleotides are TGTGCCAGCAGCGACCGGGACTTCAGCTCTGGAAGCACCATATATTTT.

The rearrangement joins TRBV6-5 to TRBJ1-5, with D perhaps matching TRBD1 (5 bases). The CDR3 is 14 amino acids. V was clipped by 6 bases and J by 2 bases, with 11 bases between them. Looked up from germline, CDR1 is MNHEY and CDR2 is SVGAGI. The DNA for the CDR3 is TGTGCCAGCAGCGCCACAGGCCGCAATCAGCCCCAGCATTTT. Translated, it gives CASSATGRNQPQHF.

A few counts support this clonotype. The chain recombines TRBV12-3 or TRBV12-4 with TRBJ1-1; tentatively, D is TRBD1 (5 bases). The length of the CDR3 is 13 residues. The ends were cut back, 6 bases at V and 8 bases at J, with 16 bases in the middle. The CDR3 DNA reads TGTGCCAGCAGCCGGAGTGGGGGTTTCGAAGCTTTCTTT. Translating gives CASSRSGGFEAFF.

The rearrangement links TRBV2 to TRBJ2-3; 10 bases align to TRBD2. Germline-derived CDR1 and CDR2 are SNHLY and FYNNEI. Unmatched junction bases numbered 8, after V lost 7 bases and J lost 4 bases. The CDR3 has 15 amino acids. As DNA, the CDR3 is TGTGCCAGCAAAAAGCGGGAGGGCCGTTCAGATACGCAGTATTTT. This gives the protein CASKKREGRSDTQYF.

The gene calls are TRBV5-1 and TRBJ2-6, with D possibly being TRBD1 or TRBD2 (5 bases each). Germline assignment: CDR1 SGHRS and CDR2 YFSETQ. CDR3 length: 20 amino acids. Trimming took off 0 bases at V and 0 bases at J, with 19 bases between the two ends. The CDR3 sequence is CASSLDRLQAYVSGANVLTF. DNA of the CDR3: TGCGCCAGCAGCTTGGATCGACTACAGGCCTACGTCTCTGGGGCCAACGTCCTGACTTTC.

This sequence joins TRBV12-3 or TRBV12-4 and TRBJ2-2; 7 positions agree with TRBD2. This CDR3 region has 14 residues. The V gene end was trimmed by 7 bases and the J gene end by 4 bases; junction bases not matched to a gene: 6. CDR3 loop: CASTRLASTGELFF. CDR3 nucleotide sequence: TGTGCCAGCACTAGACTAGCAAGCACCGGGGAGCTGTTTTTT.

The rearrangement links TRBV15 to TRBJ1-1, with no clear D. The CDR3 is 14 residues long. The V and J ends lost 1 base and 7 bases respectively, with 13 bases between them. Looked up from germline, CDR1 is LNHNV and CDR2 is YYDKDF (reference sequence). The CDR3 protein is CATSRGQVGLEAFF. CDR3 nucleotide sequence: TGTGCCACCAGCAGAGGGCAGGTAGGCCTTGAAGCTTTCTTT.

This clonotype was seen just once. The V and J genes are TRBV29-1 and TRBJ2-7; possible D gene TRBD1, 6 bases. CDR3 size: 12 residues. Trimming cost V 4 bases and J 7 bases, with 14 bases left between them. Germline values: CDR1 SQVTM, CDR2 ANQGSEA. This CDR3 is CSVGGQVKEQYF. The CDR3 DNA reads TGCAGCGTTGGGGGGCAGGTTAAAGAGCAGTACTTC.

The chain recombines TRBV18 with TRBJ1-1; tentative D call: TRBD1 (6 bases). Germline V gene lookup returns CDR1 KGHSH and CDR2 LQKENI. CDR3 length equals 14 residues. V was clipped by 7 bases and J by 1 base, with 13 bases between them. The CDR3 region is CASLPGQSNTEAFF. In DNA form, the CDR3 reads TGTGCCAGCTTACCGGGACAATCGAACACTGAAGCTTTCTTT.

The V call is TRBV6-2 or TRBV6-3, the J call TRBJ2-2; 10 positions agree with TRBD2. Trimming took 11 bases from V and 9 from J; bases not matched to a gene: 12. From germline, CDR1 is MNHEY and CDR2 SVGEGT. There are 14 residues in the CDR3. CDR3 nucleotides: TGTGCCCGGTTACTCCCTAGCGGGAGCCGGGAGCTGTTTTTT. Its translation is CARLLPSGSRELFF.

The chain combines TRBV4-3 with TRBJ2-2, with D perhaps TRBD2 (6 bases). Per germline, CDR1 LGHNA and CDR2 YSLEER. CDR3 length: 16 residues. V was clipped by 1 base and J by 2 bases, with 11 bases between them. The CDR3 DNA reads TGCGCCAGCAGCCAAGCTCTAGCGCCTAACACCGGGGAGCTGTTTTTT. Its translation is CASSQALAPNTGELFF.

This clonotype has a handful of counts. This rearrangement joins TRBV5-1 to TRBJ2-1; 7 positions agree with TRBD1. Germline lookup yields CDR1 SGHRS and CDR2 YFSETQ. V trimming: 7 bases; J trimming: 6 bases; junction bases outside the gene matches: 10. The CDR3 length is 14 residues. This CDR3 is CASLTGPSRNEQFF. Written as DNA, the CDR3 is TGCGCCAGCCTGACAGGGCCAAGTCGCAATGAGCAGTTCTTC.

V is TRBV9 and J is TRBJ2-3; weak D call: TRBD1 (6 bases). Germline V gives CDR1 SGDLS, CDR2 YYNGEE. The V end was cut by 1 base, the J end by 3 bases, with 9 bases between. The CDR3 spans 14 residues. The CDR3 region has the DNA TGTGCCAGCAGCGTAAGGGGGTCGACAGATACGCAGTATTTT. This gives the protein CASSVRGSTDTQYF.

The chain combines TRBV21-1 with TRBJ1-5; the table calls TRBD1, which could not be checked here. TRBV21-1 is deemed a pseudogene. The CDR3 runs 18 residues. The CDR3 region has the DNA TGTGCCAGCAGCCTCCAAGAGGACATACGATATAGCAATCAGCCCCAGCATTTT. This translates into CASSLQEDIRYSNQPQHF.

This clonotype came up a few times. The CDR3 protein is CASSRSGQGEQPQHF. The CDR3, as DNA: TGTGCCAGCAGTAGGTCGGGACAGGGTGAGCAGCCCCAGCATTTT. This chain links TRBV12-3 or TRBV12-4 with TRBJ1-5, with 9 bases aligning to TRBD1. The J segment lost 7 bases and the V segment lost 5 bases, leaving 9 bases of the junction unmatched. This CDR3 is 15 amino acids long.

This clonotype was counted once. The chain couples TRBV5-1 to TRBJ2-5; TRBD2 agrees at 8 bases. The V gene end was trimmed by 4 bases and the J gene end by 5 bases; junction bases not matched to a gene: 10. The CDR3 totals 15 residues. Looked up from germline, CDR1 is SGHRS and CDR2 is YFSETQ. The CDR3 sequence is CASSRGTSYEETQYF. The CDR3 DNA follows: TGCGCCAGCAGCCGGGGGACTAGTTATGAGGAGACCCAGTACTTC. Full variable domain (remainder filled in from reference TRBV5-1 and TRBJ2-5): KAGVTQTPRYLIKTRGQQVTLSCSPISGHRSVSWYQQTPGQGLQFLFEYFSETQRNKGNFPGRFSGRQFSNSRSEMNVSTLELGDSALYLCASSRGTSYEETQYFGPGTRLLVL.